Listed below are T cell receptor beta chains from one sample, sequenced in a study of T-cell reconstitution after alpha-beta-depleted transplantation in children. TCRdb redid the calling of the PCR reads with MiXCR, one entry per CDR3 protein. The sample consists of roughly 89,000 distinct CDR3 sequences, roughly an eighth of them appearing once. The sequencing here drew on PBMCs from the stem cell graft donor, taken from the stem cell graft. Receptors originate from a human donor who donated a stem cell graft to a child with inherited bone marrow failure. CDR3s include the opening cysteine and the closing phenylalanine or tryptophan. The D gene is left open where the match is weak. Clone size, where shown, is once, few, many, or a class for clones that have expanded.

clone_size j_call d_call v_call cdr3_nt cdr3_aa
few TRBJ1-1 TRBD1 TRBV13 TGTGCCAGCAGCTGGGACAGGCTCTCGCAGGAAGCTTTCTTT CASSWDRLSQEAFF
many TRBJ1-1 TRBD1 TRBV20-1 TGCAGTGCAAACACCGGGACAGGGGATTATACTGAAGCTTTCTTT CSANTGTGDYTEAFF
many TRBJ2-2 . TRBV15 TGTGCCACCAGCCCCCGGGTATCGGACGGGGAGCTGTTTTTT CATSPRVSDGELFF
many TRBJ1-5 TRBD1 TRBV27 TGTGCCAGCACCCCGACAGGGGGCTTCAATCAGCCCCAGCATTTT CASTPTGGFNQPQHF
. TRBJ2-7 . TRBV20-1 TGCAGTGCTAGAGGTGAAAGTCAGGCATTCCACGAGCAGTACTTC CSARGESQAFHEQYF
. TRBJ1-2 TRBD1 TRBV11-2 TGTGCCAGCAGCTTAGAAGGTCGTTGGACAGGGTATGGCTACACCTTC CASSLEGRWTGYGYTF
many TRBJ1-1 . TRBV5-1 TGCGCCAGCAGCTTGTCGGGGCAGTTCACTATGAACACTGAAGCTTTCTTT CASSLSGQFTMNTEAFF
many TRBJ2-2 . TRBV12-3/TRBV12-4 TGTGCCAGCAGCAGGAGTACCGGGGAGCTGTTTTTT CASSRSTGELFF
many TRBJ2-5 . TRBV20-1 TGCAGTGCTGAAGGACAGTCCCAAGAGACCCAGTACTTC CSAEGQSQETQYF
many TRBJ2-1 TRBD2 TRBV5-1 TGCGCCAGCAGCTTGATGGCTAGCGGGAACAATGAGCAGTTCTTC CASSLMASGNNEQFF
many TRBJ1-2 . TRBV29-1 TGCAGCGTTGAAGGTTCACCGGCGGACTACTATGGCTACACCTTC CSVEGSPADYYGYTF